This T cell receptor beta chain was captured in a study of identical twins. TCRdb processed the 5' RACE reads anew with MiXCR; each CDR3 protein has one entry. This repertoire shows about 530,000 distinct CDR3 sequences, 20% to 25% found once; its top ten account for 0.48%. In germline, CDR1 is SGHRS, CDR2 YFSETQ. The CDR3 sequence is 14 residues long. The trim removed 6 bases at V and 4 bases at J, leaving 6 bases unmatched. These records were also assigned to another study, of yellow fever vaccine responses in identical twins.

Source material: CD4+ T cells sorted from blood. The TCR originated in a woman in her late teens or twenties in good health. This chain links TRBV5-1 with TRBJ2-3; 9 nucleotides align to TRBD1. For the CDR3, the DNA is TGCGCCAGCACCCTGACAGGGGGTCCAGATACGCAGTATTTT. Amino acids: CASTLTGGPDTQYF.